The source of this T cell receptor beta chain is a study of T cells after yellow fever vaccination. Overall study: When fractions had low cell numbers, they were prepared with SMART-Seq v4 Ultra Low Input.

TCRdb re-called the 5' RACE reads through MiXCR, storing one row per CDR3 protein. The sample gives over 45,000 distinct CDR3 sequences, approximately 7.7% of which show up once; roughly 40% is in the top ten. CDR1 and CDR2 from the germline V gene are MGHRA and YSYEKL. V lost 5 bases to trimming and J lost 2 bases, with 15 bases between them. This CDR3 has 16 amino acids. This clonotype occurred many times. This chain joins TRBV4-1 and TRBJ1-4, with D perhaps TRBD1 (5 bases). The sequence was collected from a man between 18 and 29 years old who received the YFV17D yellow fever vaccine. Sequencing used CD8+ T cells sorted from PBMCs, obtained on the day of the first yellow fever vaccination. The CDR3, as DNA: TGCGCCAGCAGCTCACGTCCAGGGCGGACTAATGAAAAACTGTTTTTT. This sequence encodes CASSSRPGRTNEKLFF.